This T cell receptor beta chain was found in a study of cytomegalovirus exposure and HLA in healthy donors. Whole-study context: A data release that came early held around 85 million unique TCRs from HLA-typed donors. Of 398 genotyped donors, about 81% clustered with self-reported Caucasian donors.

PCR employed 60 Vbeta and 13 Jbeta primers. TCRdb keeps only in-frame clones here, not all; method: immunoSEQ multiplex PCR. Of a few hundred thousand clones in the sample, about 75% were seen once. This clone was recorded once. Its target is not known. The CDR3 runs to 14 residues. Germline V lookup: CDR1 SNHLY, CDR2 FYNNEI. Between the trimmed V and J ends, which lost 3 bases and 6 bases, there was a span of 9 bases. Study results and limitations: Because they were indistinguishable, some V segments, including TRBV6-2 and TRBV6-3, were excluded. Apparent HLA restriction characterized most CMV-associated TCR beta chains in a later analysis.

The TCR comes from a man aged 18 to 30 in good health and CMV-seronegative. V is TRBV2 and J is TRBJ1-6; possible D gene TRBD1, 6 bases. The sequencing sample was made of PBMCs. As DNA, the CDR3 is TGTGCCAGCAGTGACACAGGGTTTAATTCACCCCTCCACTTT. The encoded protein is CASSDTGFNSPLHF.